The 17 T cell receptor beta chains presented below share a single source sample, sequenced in a study of technical replicates of blood from several donors. TCRdb keeps only in-frame clones here, not all; method: immunoSEQ multiplex PCR. Among 9,000 to 15,000 clones listed, 90% to 95% were seen once. Source material: PBMCs. The receptors come from a human donor in good health.

J is TRBJ2-6 and V is TRBV27; maybe TRBD1 (5 bases). Germline V CDR1 and CDR2: MNHEY, SMNVEV (reference sequence). V gave up 2 bases and J gave up 2 bases, with 16 bases separating them. The length of the CDR3 is 18 residues. Written as DNA, the CDR3 is TGTGCCAGCAGTTTAGGAACGTTGGGGCTGGCTGGGGCCAACGTCCTGACTTTC. Translation gives CASSLGTLGLAGANVLTF.

This chain links TRBV6-1 with TRBJ2-7; TRBD1 might be the D (6 bases). Germline V gene lookup returns CDR1 MNHNS and CDR2 SASEGT. V was trimmed by 4 bases and J by 4 bases, leaving 17 bases between them. The CDR3 length is 15 residues. CDR3 residues: CASSASRTEPYEQYF. CDR3 nucleotides: TGTGCCAGCAGTGCCAGCCGGACAGAACCATACGAGCAGTACTTC.

CDR3 amino acids: CACNRGLEHGYTF. The CDR3 nucleotides are TGTGCCTGCAACAGGGGTCTGGAGCATGGCTACACCTTC. The chain uses TRBV30 and TRBJ1-2, with 7 bases fitting TRBD1. V gave up 6 bases and J gave up 6 bases; unmatched junction bases: 10. Per the germline V gene, CDR1 is GTSNPN and CDR2 is SVGIG (reference sequence). The CDR3 totals 13 residues.

The chain uses TRBV5-1 and TRBJ2-3; 8 bases match TRBD2. The CDR3 sequence is 16 residues long. J lost 4 bases, V lost 4 bases, and 11 bases had no gene match. Germline CDR1 is SGHRS and CDR2 is YFSETQ. This CDR3 is CASSPRGAGEADTQYF. CDR3 DNA sequence: TGCGCCAGCAGCCCCCGGGGAGCGGGAGAGGCAGATACGCAGTATTTT.

The chain combines TRBV10-2 with TRBJ2-7; TRBD1 agrees at 8 bases. V gave up 4 bases and J gave up 4 bases; unmatched junction bases: 9. CDR3 length: 15 residues. The germline CDR1 and CDR2 sequences are WSHSY and SAAADI. DNA of the CDR3: TGCGCCAGCAGTGGTCAGGGGACAGGACTTTACGAGCAGTACTTC. Its translation is CASSGQGTGLYEQYF.

J is TRBJ1-1 and V is TRBV5-6, with 8 bases matching TRBD1. CDR1 SGHDT and CDR2 YYEEEE come from the germline V gene. The V segment lost 4 bases and the J segment 6 bases; nucleotides outside the gene matches: 8. CDR3 size: 14 residues. The chain's CDR3 is CASSEGQAWSEAFF. In nucleotides, the CDR3 is TGTGCCAGCAGCGAGGGACAGGCGTGGTCTGAAGCTTTCTTT. Variable domain in full (rest from reference TRBV5-6 and TRBJ1-1): DAGVTQSPTHLIKTRGQQVTLRCSPKSGHDTVSWYQQALGQGPQFIFQYYEEEERQRGNFPDRFSGHQFPNYSSELNVNALLLGDSALYLCASSEGQAWSEAFFGQGTRLTVV.

The chain links TRBV10-3 to TRBJ2-2; D possibly corresponds to TRBD1 (6 bases). This CDR3 has 16 amino acids. V gave up 2 bases and J gave up 3 bases, with 13 bases separating them. The germline V gene encodes CDR1 ENHRY and CDR2 SYGVKD. CDR3 coding DNA: TGTGCCATCAGTGAGAAAGTGACAGGTGACACCGGGGAGCTGTTTTTT. It translates to CAISEKVTGDTGELFF.

The rearrangement links TRBV19 to TRBJ2-3, with TRBD2 identical over 12 bases. CDR3 size: 17 residues. The ends lost 4 bases at V and 2 bases at J; junction bases unmatched: 7. CDR1 and CDR2 (germline): LNHDA, SQIVND (reference sequence). Written as DNA, the CDR3 is TGTGCCAGTAGTAAGGGACTAGCGGGTCGGACCACAGATACGCAGTATTTT. Amino acids: CASSKGLAGRTTDTQYF.

A single count supports this clone. This chain links TRBV6-5 with TRBJ2-1; 14 nucleotides agree with TRBD2. There are 15 residues in the CDR3. J was trimmed by 7 bases and V by 6 bases; bases with no gene match: 5. Germline CDR1 and CDR2: MNHEY and SVGAGI. The CDR3: CASSGLAGGRNEQFF. Written as DNA, the CDR3 is TGTGCCAGCAGCGGACTAGCGGGAGGTAGGAATGAGCAGTTCTTC.

The rearrangement uses TRBV6-1 and TRBJ1-5; 9 bases align to TRBD1. CDR1 MNHNS and CDR2 SASEGT come from the germline V gene. The CDR3 is 14 residues long. Trimming took 7 bases from V and 6 from J; bases not matched to a gene: 7. The CDR3 protein is CASTLGTGFQPQHF. In DNA, the CDR3 is TGTGCCAGCACTCTTGGGACAGGGTTTCAGCCCCAGCATTTT.

This chain connects TRBV7-2 to TRBJ1-1; 9 bases fit TRBD1. V trimming: 5 bases; J trimming: 11 bases; junction bases outside the gene matches: 9. Germline V gene sequence: CDR1 SGHTA, CDR2 FQGNSA. This CDR3 is built from 13 residues. CDR3 coding DNA: TGTGCCAGCAGCCCCCGACAGGGGGGTATGGCTTTCTTT. Residues: CASSPRQGGMAFF. The full variable domain, in which reference TRBV7-2 and TRBJ1-1 provide the parts outside the CDR3, is GAGVSQSPSNKVTEKGKDVELRCDPISGHTALYWYRQSLGQGLEFLIYFQGNSAPDKSGLPSDRFSAERTGGSVSTLTIQRTQQEDSAVYLCASSPRQGGMAFFGQGTRLTVV.

The chain uses TRBV9 and TRBJ2-1; 13 nucleotides align to TRBD2. V was pared by 0 bases and J by 3 bases, with 3 bases of the junction left unmatched. The CDR3 totals 17 residues. Germline lookup yields CDR1 SGDLS and CDR2 YYNGEE. Written as DNA, the CDR3 is TGTGCCAGCAGCGTAGAGGGGACTAGCGGGGTCTACAATGAGCAGTTCTTC. Amino acid sequence: CASSVEGTSGVYNEQFF.

A single count supports this clone. The chain couples TRBV6-5 to TRBJ1-1; D possibly corresponds to TRBD1 (6 bases). The CDR3 consists of 15 residues. Trimming took 4 bases from V and 4 from J, leaving 16 bases between them. CDR1 is MNHEY and CDR2 is SVGAGI in the germline V gene. CDR3 DNA: TGTGCCAGCAGTTCACCACAGGGATGGGGCACTGAAGCTTTCTTT. Translated: CASSSPQGWGTEAFF.

This clone was seen only once. This rearrangement joins TRBV7-8 to TRBJ2-3, with 9 bases identical to TRBD2. Trimming removed 4 bases from V and 3 bases from J; junction bases left unmatched: 5. Germline CDR1 and CDR2: SGHVS and FQNEAQ. The CDR3 runs to 15 residues. DNA for the CDR3: TGTGCCAGCAGCTGGCCGGGACTAGCTACAGATACGCAGTATTTT. Its protein is CASSWPGLATDTQYF.

V and J are TRBV1 and TRBJ2-1; whether TRBD2, the table's D call, matches the DNA was not checked. TRBV1 is reported as a pseudogene. This CDR3 is built from 19 residues. The CDR3: CTSSHRRAAAGDTYNEQFF. CDR3 coding DNA: TGCACCAGCAGCCACCGCCGAGCTGCAGCGGGAGATACCTACAATGAGCAGTTCTTC.

The chain combines TRBV29-1 with TRBJ2-7, with 14 nucleotides matching TRBD2. Per germline, CDR1 SQVTM and CDR2 ANQGSEA. The CDR3 contains 14 residues. V lost 4 bases, J lost 6 bases, and 5 bases stayed unmatched. DNA of the CDR3: TGCAGCGTTGGGGGACTAGCGGGAGCCTCCGAGCAGTACTTC. This gives the protein CSVGGLAGASEQYF.

This chain joins TRBV4-1 and TRBJ2-6, with D perhaps TRBD1 (5 bases). Germline lookup yields CDR1 MGHRA and CDR2 YSYEKL. The ends were cut back, 3 bases at V and 0 bases at J, with 12 bases in the middle. The CDR3 is 17 residues long. In DNA form, the CDR3 reads TGCGCCAGCAGCCACCTCCAGGACAACTCTGGGGCCAACGTCCTGACTTTC. The encoded protein is CASSHLQDNSGANVLTF.